In its sample, the clone carrying this T cell receptor (beta chain) was seen a few times. What it recognizes is unknown. This CDR3 has 13 residues. With 5 bases removed from V and 3 bases from J, the gap between germline ends came to 13 bases. Germline CDR1 is SQVTM and CDR2 is ANQGSEA. Quantitative molecular-barcoded 5'-RACE generated the TCR beta libraries. Using its own MiXCR run on the 5' RACE reads, TCRdb lists one record per CDR3 protein. This table holds roughly 700,000 distinct CDR3 sequences, roughly 19% found once. The sample comes from a study of CD8 T cells in ankylosing spondylitis. General study findings and limits: As for the disease-linked clones, they showed a CD8+ phenotype and occurred at relatively low frequencies in peripheral blood. Disease-associated clones were reportedly significantly overrepresented in matched ankylosing spondylitis synovial fluid. There were earlier reports of some motif variants in reactive arthritis synovial fluid and blood. Typical of ankylosing spondylitis blood, it appeared, was a TCR beta motif of roughly eight highly homologous variants.

This chain joins TRBV29-1 and TRBJ2-5, with D uncertain. The sequence was obtained from a male donor with ankylosing spondylitis. Sequencing used blood, either unsorted or a sorted T cell fraction (not recorded which). This CDR3 is CSVKSRQKETQYF. The CDR3 nucleotides read TGCAGCGTTAAATCGCGCCAGAAAGAGACCCAGTACTTC.